This T cell receptor beta chain was documented in a study of CD8 T cells in ankylosing spondylitis. This CDR3 is built from 15 residues. Trimming took 4 bases from V and 1 from J; bases not matched to a gene: 4. Germline values: CDR1 LNHNV, CDR2 YYDKDF (reference sequence). This clonotype was detected only a few times. MiXCR, applied by TCRdb to the 5' RACE reads, yields one record per CDR3 protein. Found here are around 120,000 distinct CDR3 sequences, under 30% of them singletons; the top ten hold 9% to 15%. This receptor was obtained from a male donor with ankylosing spondylitis. Source material: synovial fluid, either unsorted or a sorted T cell fraction (not recorded which). J is TRBJ2-7 and V is TRBV15; 10 bases line up with TRBD2. In nucleotides, the CDR3 is TGTGCCACCAGCACTTTGACTAGCGGGTCCTACGAGCAGTACTTC. This codes for CATSTLTSGSYEQYF.